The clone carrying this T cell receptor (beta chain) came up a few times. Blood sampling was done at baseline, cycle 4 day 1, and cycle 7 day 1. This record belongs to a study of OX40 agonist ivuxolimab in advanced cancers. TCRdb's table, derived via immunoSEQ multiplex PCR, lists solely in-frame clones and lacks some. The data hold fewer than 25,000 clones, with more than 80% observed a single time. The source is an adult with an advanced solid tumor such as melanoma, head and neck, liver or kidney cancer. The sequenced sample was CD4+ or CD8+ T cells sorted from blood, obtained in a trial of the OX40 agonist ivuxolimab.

The CDR3 DNA reads as TGCAGTGCCGAGGGGGACAGTAAGCAGCATTTT. This encodes CSAEGDSKQHF. The V call is TRBV20-1, the J call TRBJ1-5, with TRBD1 matching over 7 bases. The CDR3 runs to 11 residues. CDR1 is DFQATT and CDR2 is SNEGSKA in the germline V gene (reference sequence). The V gene end was trimmed by 6 bases and the J gene end by 13 bases; junction bases not matched to a gene: 9.